This T cell receptor (beta chain) was obtained from a study of chemoradiotherapy in HPV16-positive cancers (dated by TCRdb to between 2020 and 2023). Describing the broader study: Using functional T-cell assays on cells from a couple of HPV16-positive patients, the researchers defined candidate HPV-specific T-cell clones and common TCR motifs. Whether T-cell immunity against the HPV oncoproteins E6 and E7 changes during chemoradiotherapy and whether survival is affected by this immunity were examined in the study. The candidate HPV-specific TCRs and motifs were then tracked in TCR repertoires from more than 85 patients with HPV-related cancers. General findings and caveats noted by the study authors: Expansion of candidate HPV-specific clones and E7-related TCR motifs was observed in the tumor microenvironment during treatment, whereas no such expansion was observed for non-HPV-specific T cells. Among HPV16-positive patients, expansion of HPV-responsive T cells during chemoradiotherapy was associated with better recurrence-free survival. The functional definition of HPV-specific T cells was derived from only a couple of HPV16-positive patients, and the survival association was reported for HPV16-positive patients.

A word on this clone: Its antigen has not been determined. No much larger clone is present one base from it, and per-base qualities are unavailable.

Repertoires were sampled repeatedly over the course of chemoradiotherapy, so clonal expansion could be followed in the tumor microenvironment. Taken from cysteine to phenylalanine, the CDR3 has 11 residues. Left in the record is the CDR3 DNA by itself, 33 bases read in frame from the first base. V sheds 3 bases and J sheds 6 bases, leaving 3 bases between their ends. CDR1 SGHTA and CDR2 FQGNSA were looked up in the germline V gene. Library prep was done by the immunoSEQ multiplex PCR assay. TCRdb limited this immuneACCESS table to in-frame rearrangements with V and J called. A share of clones is missing; checked studies link under half to unresolved V genes, and the rest is unexplained. This sample has tens of thousands of clones in its table, and approximately 73% of those were observed once. In total, the top ten clones hold around 2.5% of the sample.

The sequence was collected from a human donor with HPV-associated anogenital cancer. Recombination linked TRBV7-2 to TRBJ2-1; the D gene lacks a confident call. The sample here was taken from a patient who underwent chemoradiotherapy. The CDR3 sequence is CASSFINEQFF. Here is the DNA: TGTGCCAGCAGCTTTATCAATGAGCAGTTCTTC.